The 30 T cell receptor beta chains in this list originate from one sample, sequenced in a study of identical twins. One entry per CDR3 protein, called by TCRdb with MiXCR from the 5' RACE reads. The sample has roughly 720,000 distinct CDR3 sequences; about 20% are singletons. These data also formed part of another study, on T cells expressing NK-cell markers.

The sequencing input was PBMCs. These receptors came from a woman between 18 and 29 years old in good health.

The genes are TRBV12-3 or TRBV12-4 and TRBJ1-5; D may be TRBD1 (5 bases). This CDR3 region has 15 residues. The ends were cut back, 1 base at V and 3 bases at J, with 10 bases in the middle. Written as DNA, the CDR3 is TGTGCCAGCAGTTTAGACGTACAGGTCAATCAGCCCCAGCATTTT. Translated: CASSLDVQVNQPQHF.

CDR3 DNA: TGCGCCAGCAAAAAGGTGGCGGGCCATAGCTCCTACGAGCAGTACTTC. Translating it yields CASKKVAGHSSYEQYF. This chain joins TRBV5-1 and TRBJ2-7, with D maybe TRBD2 (5 bases). V lost 6 bases, J lost 0 bases, and 19 bases lay in between. Looked up from germline, CDR1 is SGHRS and CDR2 is YFSETQ. The CDR3 is 16 residues long.

V gene TRBV5-1 combines with J gene TRBJ1-1; D is unresolved. The CDR3 runs 14 residues. V was trimmed by 0 bases and J by 5 bases, leaving 11 bases between them. Germline assignment: CDR1 SGHRS and CDR2 YFSETQ. The CDR3 here is CASSLARVATEAFF. As DNA, the CDR3 is TGCGCCAGCAGCTTGGCCCGGGTGGCGACTGAAGCTTTCTTT.

This clonotype was seen a handful of times. This rearrangement joins TRBV15 to TRBJ2-3; D unresolved. Looked up from germline, CDR1 is LNHNV and CDR2 is YYDKDF (reference sequence). V lost 1 base to trimming and J lost 5 bases, with 13 bases between them. The CDR3 spans 15 residues. This CDR3 is CATSRAPGPGDTQYF. In DNA, the CDR3 is TGTGCCACCAGCAGAGCCCCAGGTCCGGGAGATACGCAGTATTTT.

This chain links TRBV7-9 with TRBJ2-7, with TRBD2 as a possible D gene (5 bases). The CDR3 has 16 residues. Germline CDR1 and CDR2: SEHNR and FQNEAQ (reference sequence). The germline V and J ends were trimmed by 1 base and 5 bases, with 18 bases remaining between them. The CDR3 DNA reads TGTGCCAGCAGCTTAGAATTATTGAGGACCGGGGACGAGCAGTACTTC. Amino acid sequence: CASSLELLRTGDEQYF.

This clonotype was seen a few times. The J gene is TRBJ2-3, the V gene TRBV29-1, with a possible D match to TRBD2 (6 bases). Germline V gene data show CDR1 as SQVTM and CDR2 as ANQGSEA. The V end was cut by 0 bases, the J end by 1 base, with 8 bases between. This CDR3 spans 14 amino acids. The CDR3 protein is CSVEEASGTDTQYF. CDR3 nucleotide sequence: TGCAGCGTTGAAGAGGCTAGCGGCACAGATACGCAGTATTTT.

The V and J genes are TRBV20-1 and TRBJ2-1, with 8 bases aligning to TRBD1. The CDR3 has 15 residues. Germline V gene lookup returns CDR1 DFQATT and CDR2 SNEGSKA (reference sequence). Trimming at V came to 6 bases and at J to 1 base, leaving 8 bases not matched to a gene. CDR3 DNA sequence: TGCAGTGCAGAAGACAGGGGAAGGTCCTACAATGAGCAGTTCTTC. This gives the protein CSAEDRGRSYNEQFF.

This clonotype showed up just a few times. The chain recombines TRBV3-1 with TRBJ2-3; TRBD2 matches at 8 bases. V shed 0 bases and J 5 bases; nucleotides not matched to a gene: 4. CDR1 and CDR2 (germline): LGHDT, YNNKEL (reference sequence). This CDR3 spans 15 amino acids. In DNA, the CDR3 is TGTGCCAGCAGCCAAGAATGGCGGGGGGTAGATACGCAGTATTTT. Its protein is CASSQEWRGVDTQYF.

This rearrangement joins TRBV5-1 to TRBJ2-3, with 10 bases aligning to TRBD2. CDR3 size: 15 residues. V was pared by 2 bases and J by 9 bases, with 9 bases of the junction left unmatched. CDR1 and CDR2 (germline): SGHRS, YFSETQ. CDR3 sequence reads: CASSFSGGNPQTQYF. The CDR3 DNA reads TGCGCCAGCAGCTTTAGCGGGGGGAACCCCCAAACGCAGTATTTT.

The rearrangement links TRBV5-1 to TRBJ2-2; unclear D gene. Germline V gene sequence: CDR1 SGHRS, CDR2 YFSETQ. V lost 4 bases to trimming and J lost 3 bases, with 13 bases between them. The CDR3 has 15 amino acids. The CDR3: CASSRDLGYTGELFF. In nucleotides, the CDR3 is TGCGCCAGCAGCCGAGATTTGGGGTACACCGGGGAGCTGTTTTTT.

This clonotype was seen only a few times. This chain uses TRBV24-1 with TRBJ2-7; maybe TRBD1 (6 bases). This CDR3 is 18 amino acids long. Germline CDR1 is KGHDR and CDR2 is SFDVKD. The V gene lost 2 bases and the J gene lost 4 bases, with 23 bases spanning the gap. As DNA, the CDR3 is TGTGCCACCAGTGATTATCTGGGCCAAGCCTACAGGGAGTACGAGCAGTACTTC. Translating it yields CATSDYLGQAYREYEQYF.

This clonotype has only a few counts. V usage is TRBV5-1 and J usage is TRBJ1-2, with 8 nucleotides matching TRBD1. CDR1 and CDR2 (germline): SGHRS, YFSETQ. The CDR3 has 16 residues. The J segment lost 3 bases and the V segment lost 4 bases, leaving 11 bases of the junction unmatched. As DNA, the CDR3 is TGCGCCAGCAGCCCGGACAGGGCGACTAACTACTATGGCTACACCTTC. This codes for CASSPDRATNYYGYTF.

The rearrangement uses TRBV7-2 and TRBJ2-1; TRBD1 aligns across 8 bases. Trimming cost V 3 bases and J 9 bases; bases outside gene matches: 10. Per germline, CDR1 SGHTA and CDR2 FQGNSA. The CDR3 is 15 residues long. CDR3 loop: CASSFDRGAVGEQFF. The CDR3 coding sequence is TGTGCCAGCAGCTTCGACAGGGGTGCAGTTGGTGAGCAGTTCTTC.

This clonotype has more than one count but fewer than ten. The V call is TRBV5-1, the J call TRBJ2-1; D unclear. The V end lost 0 bases, the J end lost 4 bases, and 11 bases lay between the germline ends. Germline CDR1 SGHRS, CDR2 YFSETQ. The CDR3 is made up of 15 amino acids. CDR3 nucleotides: TGCGCCAGCAGCTTGGTGGCTGATTTGTACAATGAGCAGTTCTTC. The encoded protein is CASSLVADLYNEQFF.

The chain recombines TRBV2 with TRBJ2-5, with D unclear. This CDR3 has 11 residues. Trimming cost V 10 bases and J 0 bases, with 6 bases left between them. The germline V gene encodes CDR1 SNHLY and CDR2 FYNNEI. Here the CDR3 reads CAKQYQETQYF. The CDR3 bases are TGTGCCAAACAGTACCAAGAGACCCAGTACTTC. The whole variable domain, remainder taken from reference TRBV2 and TRBJ2-5, is EPEVTQTPSHQVTQMGQEVILRCVPISNHLYFYWYRQILGQKVEFLVSFYNNEISEKSEIFDDQFSVERPDGSNFTLKIRSTKLEDSAMYFCAKQYQETQYFGPGTRLLVL.

The chain links TRBV6-1 to TRBJ2-7; TRBD1 matches 9 bases. Germline CDR1 reads MNHNS; CDR2 reads SASEGT. The V segment lost 3 bases and the J segment 3 bases; nucleotides outside the gene matches: 9. The CDR3 has 16 amino acids. The CDR3 nucleotides read TGTGCCAGCAGTGAGACCGGGACAGGGTTGAACTACGAGCAGTACTTC. As protein: CASSETGTGLNYEQYF.

This chain connects TRBV20-1 to TRBJ1-4; D remains ambiguous. Germline values: CDR1 DFQATT, CDR2 SNEGSKA (reference sequence). V dropped 7 bases and J dropped 4 bases, with 16 bases sitting between them. The CDR3 length is 14 residues. Written as DNA, the CDR3 is TGCAGTGTAAAAGGTCCGGGGAGTAATGAAAAACTGTTTTTT. This gives the protein CSVKGPGSNEKLFF.

This clonotype appeared a few times. This chain links TRBV6-5 with TRBJ1-4; 7 nucleotides agree with TRBD1. CDR3 length: 14 residues. CDR1 is MNHEY, CDR2 SVGAGI, per germline. Trimming at V came to 0 bases and at J to 13 bases, leaving 8 bases not matched to a gene. CDR3: CASSYSFTGERLFF. CDR3 nucleotide sequence: TGTGCCAGCAGTTACTCGTTTACAGGGGAGAGACTGTTTTTT.

This chain joins TRBV7-2 and TRBJ2-7; TRBD2 agrees at 10 bases. Unmatched junction bases numbered 7, after V lost 5 bases and J lost 3 bases. The CDR3 runs 15 residues. CDR1 and CDR2 from the germline V gene are SGHTA and FQGNSA. The CDR3 protein is CASSERTSGNYEQYF. CDR3 nucleotide sequence: TGTGCCAGCAGCGAGAGGACTAGCGGAAACTACGAGCAGTACTTC.

This chain links TRBV5-6 with TRBJ1-5; D gene ambiguous. V lost 2 bases to trimming and J lost 0 bases, with 12 bases between them. The germline gives CDR1 SGHDT, CDR2 YYEEEE. CDR3 size: 16 residues. In DNA form, the CDR3 reads TGTGCCAGCAGCTTCGGGCCGAGTATTAGCAATCAGCCCCAGCATTTT. Residues: CASSFGPSISNQPQHF.

This chain links TRBV10-3 with TRBJ1-1; D unclear. The V gene lost 8 bases and the J gene lost 2 bases, with 9 bases spanning the gap. The CDR3 contains 12 residues. The germline CDR1 and CDR2 sequences are ENHRY and SYGVKD. The DNA for the CDR3 is TGTGCCATCGGACGGAGCAACACTGAAGCTTTCTTT. Its protein is CAIGRSNTEAFF.

The chain uses TRBV6-5 and TRBJ2-7; 9 bases map to TRBD1. V gave up 2 bases and J gave up 2 bases; unmatched junction bases: 4. Germline CDR1 reads MNHEY; CDR2 reads SVGAGI. The CDR3 has 15 amino acids. The CDR3, as DNA: TGTGCCAGCAGTTACCAGGGACAGGGAGCCTACGAGCAGTACTTC. It specifies CASSYQGQGAYEQYF.

The chain has TRBV5-1 and TRBJ1-2; 8 bases line up with TRBD1. CDR1 and CDR2 (germline): SGHRS, YFSETQ. V lost 6 bases, J lost 10 bases, and 8 bases stayed unmatched. There are 12 residues in the CDR3. The CDR3 here is CASTPGQGPYTF. The CDR3 nucleotides read TGCGCCAGCACCCCCGGACAGGGACCCTACACCTTC.

This rearrangement joins TRBV5-1 to TRBJ2-5; 11 nucleotides agree with TRBD2. The junction had 6 bases not matched to a gene; V was cut back by 2 bases and J by 3 bases. Germline V gives CDR1 SGHRS, CDR2 YFSETQ. This CDR3 is built from 16 residues. The CDR3 DNA sequence: TGCGCCAGCAGCTTCTACCCGACTAGCGGGAAAGAGACCCAGTACTTC. Its translation is CASSFYPTSGKETQYF.

This chain connects TRBV12-3 or TRBV12-4 to TRBJ2-5; D is tentatively TRBD1 or TRBD2 (5 bases each). Trimming removed 8 bases at V and 2 bases at J, with 12 bases between. CDR3 size: 13 residues. In DNA form, the CDR3 reads TGTGCCAGCGCCACCAGGGAGCAAGAGACCCAGTACTTC. The encoded protein is CASATREQETQYF.

V gene TRBV3-1 combines with J gene TRBJ2-5; TRBD1 is a possible D gene (5 bases). V lost 2 bases and J 2 bases, leaving 9 bases between the germline ends. Germline assignment: CDR1 LGHDT and CDR2 YNNKEL (reference sequence). The CDR3 totals 14 residues. DNA for the CDR3: TGTGCCAGCAGCCAACCGACAGCTCAAGAGACCCAGTACTTC. Encoded protein: CASSQPTAQETQYF.

V is TRBV5-4 and J is TRBJ2-7; TRBD2 matches 7 bases. Germline trimming cut 8 bases from V and 3 bases from J; bases unmatched to any gene: 8. CDR1 and CDR2 from the germline V gene are SGHNT and YYREEE (reference sequence). The CDR3 spans 13 residues. The CDR3 nucleotides are TGTGCCAGGGGCCCTAGCGGCTACTACGAGCAGTACTTC. Translation gives CARGPSGYYEQYF.

J is TRBJ1-3 and V is TRBV7-6; D gene unclear. Per the germline V gene, CDR1 is SGHVS and CDR2 is FNYEAQ. Deletions cut 2 bases from V and 0 bases from J, with 11 bases between. The CDR3 totals 16 residues. CDR3 sequence reads: CASSLLSEYSGNTIYF. The CDR3 coding sequence is TGTGCCAGCAGCTTATTGTCGGAATACTCTGGAAACACCATATATTTT.

V gene TRBV9 combines with J gene TRBJ2-6; 7 bases align to TRBD1. Germline trimming cut 0 bases from V and 2 bases from J; bases unmatched to any gene: 2. The germline V gene encodes CDR1 SGDLS and CDR2 YYNGEE. The CDR3 contains 16 residues. This CDR3 is CASSVEGGPGANVLTF. As DNA, the CDR3 is TGTGCCAGCAGCGTAGAAGGGGGCCCTGGGGCCAACGTCCTGACTTTC.

This clonotype showed up just a few times. The V call is TRBV7-8, the J call TRBJ2-5, with 10 bases lining up with TRBD2. CDR3 length equals 16 residues. The germline gives CDR1 SGHVS, CDR2 FQNEAQ. J lost 6 bases, V lost 1 base, and 8 bases had no gene match. In DNA form, the CDR3 reads TGTGCCAGCAGCTTAGGACCTAGCGGGAGTATACAGACCCAGTACTTC. The encoded protein is CASSLGPSGSIQTQYF.